These 28 T cell receptor beta chains share one sample of origin, sequenced in a study of yellow fever vaccine responses in identical twins. TCRdb passed the RT-PCR reads through MiXCR, listing each CDR3 protein once. The sample contains about 17,000 distinct CDR3 sequences, around two thirds of which appear only once. This material consisted of T cells from blood (PBMCs), unsorted or a sorted subset (not recorded which), taken before or after yellow fever vaccination (not recorded which). The receptors stem from a woman aged 18 to 35 who received the yellow fever vaccine.

The chain links TRBV14 to TRBJ1-4; tentative D call: TRBD1 (6 bases). The CDR3 contains 18 residues. V gave up 3 bases and J gave up 5 bases, with 22 bases separating them. Germline CDR1 reads SGHDN; CDR2 reads FVKESK. The CDR3 DNA follows: TGTGCCAGCAGCCACCAGGGGAGGGGCTCCCCCTACAATGAAAAACTGTTTTTT. Encoded protein: CASSHQGRGSPYNEKLFF.

This clonotype was counted a single time. The chain is built from TRBV5-1 and TRBJ2-1, with a possible D match to TRBD1 (6 bases). With 4 bases removed from V and 6 bases from J, the gap between germline ends came to 11 bases. The CDR3 covers 13 residues. CDR1 SGHRS and CDR2 YFSETQ come from the germline V gene. Written as DNA, the CDR3 is TGCGCCAGCAGCATAGGACAGAGCAATGAGCAGTTCTTC. Its protein is CASSIGQSNEQFF. The full variable domain, rest sourced from reference TRBV5-1 and TRBJ2-1, is KAGVTQTPRYLIKTRGQQVTLSCSPISGHRSVSWYQQTPGQGLQFLFEYFSETQRNKGNFPGRFSGRQFSNSRSEMNVSTLELGDSALYLCASSIGQSNEQFFGPGTRLTVL.

This clonotype was observed a handful of times. This rearrangement joins TRBV7-3 to TRBJ2-1, with D unclear. Trimming took 1 base from V and 10 from J, leaving 5 bases between them. CDR1 and CDR2 (germline): SGHTA, FQGTGA. The CDR3 runs 11 residues. The CDR3 region has the DNA TGTGCCAGCAGCTTAAGGGTAGAGCAGTTCTTC. This gives the protein CASSLRVEQFF.

The sample holds one count of this clonotype. V is TRBV5-1 and J is TRBJ2-4, with 9 positions matching TRBD2. This CDR3 is built from 19 residues. CDR1 and CDR2 (germline): SGHRS, YFSETQ. With V trimmed by 0 bases and J by 0 bases, 10 bases remained unmatched. The CDR3 sequence is CASSLVWAGGVKAKNIQYF. The CDR3 bases are TGCGCCAGCAGCTTGGTCTGGGCGGGAGGGGTCAAAGCCAAAAACATTCAGTACTTC.

This clonotype was found a few times. The rearrangement uses TRBV10-1 and TRBJ1-3; no reliable D call. CDR3 size: 15 residues. Per the germline V gene, CDR1 is WNHNN and CDR2 is SYGVQD (reference sequence). The V and J ends lost 4 bases and 0 bases respectively, with 10 bases between them. As DNA, the CDR3 is TGCGCCAGCAGTGGCGGTCGAATCTCTGGAAACACCATATATTTT. Translated: CASSGGRISGNTIYF.

The V call is TRBV7-2, the J call TRBJ1-6, with D possibly being TRBD1 (5 bases). Germline lookup yields CDR1 SGHTA and CDR2 FQGNSA. Trimming removed 3 bases at V and 9 bases at J, with 9 bases between. This CDR3 region has 13 residues. The DNA of the CDR3 is TGTGCCAGCAGCTTTCTTGGGGGTTCACCCCTCCACTTT. Translated, it gives CASSFLGGSPLHF.

The chain links TRBV10-3 to TRBJ2-1; D is ambiguous. Germline lookup yields CDR1 ENHRY and CDR2 SYGVKD. V lost 4 bases to trimming and J lost 7 bases, with 11 bases between them. The CDR3 runs to 13 residues. The CDR3 DNA is TGTGCCATCAGTGTCGGTCCCTCAAATGAGCAGTTCTTC. This gives the protein CAISVGPSNEQFF.

The chain couples TRBV29-1 to TRBJ2-1; possible D gene TRBD2, 5 bases. The CDR3 sequence is 13 residues long. Germline V gene lookup returns CDR1 SQVTM and CDR2 ANQGSEA. Deletions cut 5 bases from V and 8 bases from J, with 16 bases between. The CDR3 is CSVLRDNRDEQFF. The CDR3 DNA sequence: TGCAGCGTTCTCCGGGATAATAGGGATGAGCAGTTCTTC.

The V and J genes are TRBV28 and TRBJ2-5; D is uncertain. Germline V gives CDR1 MDHEN, CDR2 SYDVKM. V gave up 6 bases and J gave up 2 bases, with 10 bases separating them. This CDR3 is 13 amino acids long. In nucleotides, the CDR3 is TGTGCCAGCAGACACTCGACTCAAGAGACCCAGTACTTC. It encodes CASRHSTQETQYF.

CDR3 loop: CSARRGVNSPLHF. The CDR3 nucleotides are TGCAGTGCCCGCCGGGGGGTTAATTCACCCCTCCACTTT. The rearrangement joins TRBV20-1 to TRBJ1-6; a weak D match, TRBD1 (5 bases). Germline lookup yields CDR1 DFQATT and CDR2 SNEGSKA (reference sequence). This CDR3 has 13 residues. Trimming removed 6 bases at V and 6 bases at J, with 12 bases between.

The chain uses TRBV28 and TRBJ2-7; a weak D match, TRBD2 (7 bases). The V gene lost 1 base and the J gene lost 6 bases, with 16 bases spanning the gap. This CDR3 has 15 residues. Germline V lookup: CDR1 MDHEN, CDR2 SYDVKM. The CDR3 DNA sequence: TGTGCCAGCAGTTTATTCCGGGGGGCCGTAGGCGAGCAGTACGTC. Translated, it gives CASSLFRGAVGEQYV.

Note on this clonotype: Its ends do not fully match the called genes, so a read error is possible. V is TRBV7-1 and J is TRBJ2-1, with 8 bases aligning to TRBD2. TRBV7-1 is annotated as an ORF whose role is uncertain. CDR3 size: 15 residues. CDR3 loop: CASSPAGDILLEQFF. The CDR3 nucleotides are TGTGCCAGCAGCCCAGCGGGAGACATTTTATTGGAGCAGTTCTTC.

CDR3 nucleotides: TGTGCCAGCAGTGGAGGATCCGAGCAGTACGTC. Residues: CASSGGSEQYV. The chain recombines TRBV2 with TRBJ2-7; the D is unclear. The V end was cut by 4 bases, the J end by 6 bases, with 7 bases between. Germline values: CDR1 SNHLY, CDR2 FYNNEI. The CDR3 loop spans 11 amino acids.

The J gene is TRBJ2-5, the V gene TRBV29-1, with 12 nucleotides matching TRBD2. Trimming took 7 bases from V and 0 from J; bases not matched to a gene: 6. This CDR3 is built from 15 residues. Germline V CDR1 and CDR2: SQVTM, ANQGSEA. DNA of the CDR3: TGCAGCGCCGGGACTAGCGGGCGATACCAAGAGACCCAGTACTTC. Amino acids: CSAGTSGRYQETQYF. The full variable domain, rest sourced from reference TRBV29-1 and TRBJ2-5, is SAVISQKPSRDICQRGTSLTIQCQVDSQVTMMFWYRQQPGQSLTLIATANQGSEATYESGFVIDKFPISRPNLTFSTLTVSNMSPEDSSIYLCSAGTSGRYQETQYFGPGTRLLVL.

The chain carries TRBV11-1 and TRBJ1-1; tentative D call: TRBD1 (6 bases). Trimming shortened V by 4 bases and J by 1 base, and 19 bases separated the two germline ends. The CDR3 contains 17 residues. Per germline, CDR1 SGHAT and CDR2 FQDESV (reference sequence). The CDR3: CASSYHRVGQKNTEAFF. The CDR3 DNA sequence: TGTGCCAGCAGCTACCACAGGGTAGGGCAGAAGAACACTGAAGCTTTCTTT.

This clonotype was seen a few times. This chain links TRBV11-1 with TRBJ2-7, with TRBD2 matching over 11 bases. Germline loops: CDR1 SGHAT, CDR2 FQDESV (reference sequence). The junction had 11 bases not matched to a gene; V was cut back by 5 bases and J by 5 bases. The CDR3 extends over 16 amino acids. CDR3: CASSLTSGGLLNEQYF. CDR3 nucleotide sequence: TGTGCCAGCAGCCTAACTAGCGGGGGCCTCCTGAACGAGCAGTACTTC.

The CDR3 coding sequence is TGCAGCGTTGAACTAGCGGTCCTGAACACCGGGGAGCTGTTTTTT. This codes for CSVELAVLNTGELFF. The gene calls are TRBV29-1 and TRBJ2-2; 7 bases line up with TRBD2. The CDR3 extends over 15 amino acids. Unmatched junction bases numbered 4, after V lost 2 bases and J lost 1 base. Germline lookup yields CDR1 SQVTM and CDR2 ANQGSEA.

This sequence joins TRBV5-1 and TRBJ2-6; 9 bases agree with TRBD1. Germline CDR1 and CDR2: SGHRS and YFSETQ. Trimming at V came to 2 bases and at J to 0 bases, leaving 6 bases not matched to a gene. The CDR3 extends over 18 amino acids. The CDR3 loop is CASSFRDRARSGANVLTF. CDR3 bases: TGCGCCAGCAGCTTCCGGGACAGGGCTCGCTCTGGGGCCAACGTCCTGACTTTC.

This chain uses TRBV29-1 with TRBJ2-1; D is undetermined. V gave up 6 bases and J gave up 4 bases, with 4 bases separating them. The CDR3 is 10 residues long. The germline gives CDR1 SQVTM, CDR2 ANQGSEA. CDR3 nucleotide sequence: TGCAGCGTGACTTACAATGAGCAGTTCTTC. This translates into CSVTYNEQFF.

V is TRBV7-6 and J is TRBJ2-7, with 11 bases lining up with TRBD2. Trimming removed 3 bases from V and 2 bases from J; junction bases left unmatched: 6. The CDR3 consists of 16 residues. Germline CDR1 and CDR2: SGHVS and FNYEAQ. The CDR3 spells CASSLGSGRDTYEQYF. The CDR3 nucleotides read TGTGCCAGCAGCTTGGGTAGCGGGAGGGATACCTACGAGCAGTACTTC.

This CDR3 is CASSRLAGGPWDEQFF. The CDR3 DNA reads as TGTGCCAGCAGCCGACTAGCGGGAGGGCCATGGGATGAGCAGTTCTTC. This chain connects TRBV11-1 to TRBJ2-1, with 14 positions matching TRBD2. Germline V CDR1 and CDR2: SGHAT, FQDESV (reference sequence). The CDR3 covers 16 residues. J gave up 8 bases and V 5 bases, and 8 bases lay outside the gene matches.

V usage is TRBV4-2 and J usage is TRBJ2-5, with D unclear. The germline V and J ends were trimmed by 1 base and 3 bases, with 9 bases remaining between them. Germline V gives CDR1 LGHNA, CDR2 YNFKEQ. There are 14 residues in the CDR3. DNA for the CDR3: TGTGCCAGCAGCCAAGGATCTAGAAAAGAGACCCAGTACTTC. Its protein product is CASSQGSRKETQYF.

The chain joins TRBV2 to TRBJ2-2; the D is unclear. This CDR3 comprises 15 residues. In germline, CDR1 is SNHLY, CDR2 FYNNEI. Trimming took 0 bases from V and 3 from J, leaving 8 bases between them. The CDR3 DNA reads TGTGCCAGCAGTGAAGCGGCCAGACACACCGGGGAGCTGTTTTTT. Its translation is CASSEAARHTGELFF.

The CDR3 nucleotides are TGTGCCAGTAGTATATTTTCTACCGTGTCTACGATGTCCAAAAACATTCAGTACTTC. Translated: CASSIFSTVSTMSKNIQYF. The rearrangement links TRBV19 to TRBJ2-4; D is undetermined. The CDR3 contains 19 residues. V was cut by 2 bases and J by 2 bases, with 22 bases left in between. Germline values: CDR1 LNHDA, CDR2 SQIVND (reference sequence).

This rearrangement joins TRBV2 to TRBJ1-1; perhaps TRBD1 as D (6 bases). The CDR3 is 14 amino acids. Germline assignment: CDR1 SNHLY and CDR2 FYNNEI. V shed 6 bases and J shed 3 bases, with 14 bases lying between them. CDR3 in DNA: TGTGCCAGCAGCGAACAGGGATTGGACACTGAAGCTTTCTTT. Amino acid sequence: CASSEQGLDTEAFF. Complete variable domain (other parts from reference TRBV2 and TRBJ1-1): EPEVTQTPSHQVTQMGQEVILRCVPISNHLYFYWYRQILGQKVEFLVSFYNNEISEKSEIFDDQFSVERPDGSNFTLKIRSTKLEDSAMYFCASSEQGLDTEAFFGQGTRLTVV.

The genes are TRBV10-3 and TRBJ2-7; D is ambiguous. The CDR3 loop spans 12 amino acids. Trimming shortened V by 3 bases and J by 6 bases, and 9 bases separated the two germline ends. Germline-derived CDR1 and CDR2 are ENHRY and SYGVKD. CDR3 sequence: CAISDRDLEQYF. In DNA form, the CDR3 reads TGTGCCATCAGTGACAGAGATCTCGAGCAGTACTTC.

The CDR3 DNA is TGTGCCAGCGGACAGGAGCCTAATCAGCCCCAGCATTTT. As protein: CASGQEPNQPQHF. V is TRBV2 and J is TRBJ1-5; 7 bases are a match to TRBD1. CDR3 size: 13 residues. In germline, CDR1 is SNHLY, CDR2 FYNNEI. Trimming took 8 bases from V and 4 from J; bases not matched to a gene: 5.

The rearrangement joins TRBV18 to TRBJ1-1; D is unclear. The V end lost 2 bases, the J end lost 3 bases, and 13 bases lay between the germline ends. There are 15 residues in the CDR3. Germline-derived CDR1 and CDR2 are KGHSH and LQKENI. The CDR3 nucleotides read TGTGCCAGCTCACCAGGGGTAACATTCTACACTGAAGCTTTCTTT. It is translated as CASSPGVTFYTEAFF.